This T cell receptor (beta chain) emerged from a study of lymphopenia after photon versus proton radiotherapy. The germline CDR1 and CDR2 sequences are GTSNPN and SVGIG (reference sequence). The CDR3 has 17 residues. The V end was cut by 0 bases, the J end by 7 bases, with 25 bases between. Some clones are missing from TCRdb's copy, which holds only in-frame ones; the method was immunoSEQ multiplex PCR. The table lists about 55,000 clones, roughly 80% of them singletons. The receptor's source is a man aged 60 to 75 with pancreatic cancer. The chain employs TRBV30 and TRBJ2-7, with D perhaps matching TRBD2 (5 bases). Material: peripheral blood, obtained from a patient treated with proton-based radiotherapy. CDR3 in amino acids: CAWSVSLGRSSVGEQYF. The CDR3 nucleotides read TGTGCCTGGAGTGTATCCCTCGGCCGGAGTAGCGTCGGAGAGCAGTACTTC. The full variable domain, rest sourced from reference TRBV30 and TRBJ2-7, is SQTIHQWPATLVQPVGSPLSLECTVEGTSNPNLYWYRQAAGRGLQLLFYSVGIGQISSEVPQNLSASRPQDRQFILSSKKLLLSDSGFYLCAWSVSLGRSSVGEQYFGPGTRLTVT.